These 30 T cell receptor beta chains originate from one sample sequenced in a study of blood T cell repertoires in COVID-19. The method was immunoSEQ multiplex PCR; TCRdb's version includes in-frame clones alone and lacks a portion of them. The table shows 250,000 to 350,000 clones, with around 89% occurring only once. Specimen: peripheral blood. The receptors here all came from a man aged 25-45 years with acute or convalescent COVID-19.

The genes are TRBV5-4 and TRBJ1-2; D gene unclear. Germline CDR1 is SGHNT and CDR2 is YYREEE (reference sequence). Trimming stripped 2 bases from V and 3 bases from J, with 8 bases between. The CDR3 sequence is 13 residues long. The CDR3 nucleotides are TGTGCCAGCAGCTTAGAGGCATACTATGGCTACACCTTC. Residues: CASSLEAYYGYTF.

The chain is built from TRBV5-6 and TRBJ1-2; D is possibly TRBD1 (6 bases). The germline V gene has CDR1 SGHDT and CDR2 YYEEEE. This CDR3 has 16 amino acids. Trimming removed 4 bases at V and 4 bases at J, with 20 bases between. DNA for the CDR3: TGTGCCAGCAGCCGCCAAAGGGGGGGAGGTAGCTATGGCTACACCTTC. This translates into CASSRQRGGGSYGYTF. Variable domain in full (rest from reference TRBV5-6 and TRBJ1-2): DAGVTQSPTHLIKTRGQQVTLRCSPKSGHDTVSWYQQALGQGPQFIFQYYEEEERQRGNFPDRFSGHQFPNYSSELNVNALLLGDSALYLCASSRQRGGGSYGYTFGSGTRLTVV.

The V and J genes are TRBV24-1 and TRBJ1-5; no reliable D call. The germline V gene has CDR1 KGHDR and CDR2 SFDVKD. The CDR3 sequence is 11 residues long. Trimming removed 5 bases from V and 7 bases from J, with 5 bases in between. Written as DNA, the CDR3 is TGTGCCACCAGTGTTGAGCAGCCCCAGCATTTT. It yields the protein CATSVEQPQHF.

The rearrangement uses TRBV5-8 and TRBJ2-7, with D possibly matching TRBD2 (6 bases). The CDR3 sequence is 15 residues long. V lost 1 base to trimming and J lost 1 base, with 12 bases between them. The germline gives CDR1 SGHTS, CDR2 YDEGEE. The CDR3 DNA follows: TGTGCCAGCAGCTTGATGGGACTGGATTCCTACGAGCAGTACTTC. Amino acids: CASSLMGLDSYEQYF.

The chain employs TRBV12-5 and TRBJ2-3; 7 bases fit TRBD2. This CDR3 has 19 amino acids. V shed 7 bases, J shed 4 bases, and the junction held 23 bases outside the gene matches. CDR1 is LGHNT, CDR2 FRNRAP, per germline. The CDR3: CASALSSFNRAGVADTQYF. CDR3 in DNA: TGTGCTAGTGCCCTCTCGAGTTTCAATCGGGCGGGAGTTGCAGATACGCAGTATTTT.

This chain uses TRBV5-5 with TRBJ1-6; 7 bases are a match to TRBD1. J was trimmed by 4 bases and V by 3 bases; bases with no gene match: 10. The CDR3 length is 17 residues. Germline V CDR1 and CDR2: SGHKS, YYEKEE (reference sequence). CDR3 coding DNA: TGTGCCAGCAGCTGGGGAACAGGGGCGAATTATAATTCACCCCTCCACTTT. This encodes CASSWGTGANYNSPLHF.

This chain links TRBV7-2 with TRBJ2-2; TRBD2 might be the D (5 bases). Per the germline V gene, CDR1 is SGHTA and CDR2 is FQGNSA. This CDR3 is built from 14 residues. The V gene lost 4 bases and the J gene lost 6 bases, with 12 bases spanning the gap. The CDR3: CASSSGGGPGELFF. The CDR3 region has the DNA TGTGCCAGCAGCTCCGGAGGCGGTCCCGGGGAGCTGTTTTTT.

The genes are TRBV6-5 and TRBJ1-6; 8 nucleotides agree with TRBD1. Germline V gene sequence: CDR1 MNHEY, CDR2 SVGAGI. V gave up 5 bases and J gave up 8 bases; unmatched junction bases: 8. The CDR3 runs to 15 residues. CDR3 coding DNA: TGTGCCAGCAGTCAAAGGACAGGGAAGTATTCACCCCTCCACTTT. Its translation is CASSQRTGKYSPLHF.

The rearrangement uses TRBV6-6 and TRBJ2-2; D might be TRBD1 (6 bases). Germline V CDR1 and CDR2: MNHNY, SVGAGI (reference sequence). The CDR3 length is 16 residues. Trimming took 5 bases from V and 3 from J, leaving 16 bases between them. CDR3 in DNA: TGTGCCAGCAGTATACAGGGACGTGGGGACACCGGGGAGCTGTTTTTT. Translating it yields CASSIQGRGDTGELFF.

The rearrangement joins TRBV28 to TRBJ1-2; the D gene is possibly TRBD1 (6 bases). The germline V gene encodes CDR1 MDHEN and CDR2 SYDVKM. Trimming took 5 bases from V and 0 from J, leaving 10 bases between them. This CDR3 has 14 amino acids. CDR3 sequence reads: CASSTGSSNYGYTF. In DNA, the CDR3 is TGTGCCAGCAGTACAGGGTCCTCTAACTATGGCTACACCTTC.

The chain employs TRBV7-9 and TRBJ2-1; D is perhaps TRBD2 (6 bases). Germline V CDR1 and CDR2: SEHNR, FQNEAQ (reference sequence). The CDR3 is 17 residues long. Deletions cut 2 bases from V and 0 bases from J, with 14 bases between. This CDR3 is CASSLRRATSSYNEQFF. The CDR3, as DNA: TGTGCCAGCAGCTTACGACGCGCGACTAGCTCCTACAATGAGCAGTTCTTC.

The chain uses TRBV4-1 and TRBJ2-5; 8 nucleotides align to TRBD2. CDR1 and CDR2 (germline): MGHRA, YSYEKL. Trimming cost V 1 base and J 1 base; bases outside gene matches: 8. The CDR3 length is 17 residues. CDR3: CASSQVGAGVAQETQYF. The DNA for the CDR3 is TGCGCCAGCAGCCAAGTCGGAGCGGGGGTTGCCCAAGAGACCCAGTACTTC.

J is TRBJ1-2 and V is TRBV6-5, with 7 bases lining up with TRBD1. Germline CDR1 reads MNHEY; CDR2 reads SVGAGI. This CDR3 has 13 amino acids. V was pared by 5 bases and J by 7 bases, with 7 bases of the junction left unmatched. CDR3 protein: CASSQTGKGGYTF. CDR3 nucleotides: TGTGCCAGCAGTCAGACAGGGAAAGGTGGCTACACCTTC.

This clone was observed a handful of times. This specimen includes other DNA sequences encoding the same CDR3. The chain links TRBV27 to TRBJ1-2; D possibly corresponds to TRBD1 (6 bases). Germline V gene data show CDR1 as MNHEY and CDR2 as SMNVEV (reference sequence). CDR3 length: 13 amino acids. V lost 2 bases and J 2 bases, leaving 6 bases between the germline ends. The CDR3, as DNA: TGTGCCAGCAGTTTAACAGGGAACTATGGCTACACCTTC. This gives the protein CASSLTGNYGYTF.

The CDR3 DNA follows: TGCGCCAGCAGCCAAGATGGGAGCGGGGGTGGGGAGACCCAGTACTTC. Its translation: CASSQDGSGGGETQYF. The chain has TRBV4-1 and TRBJ2-5, with 8 bases lining up with TRBD2. Germline V lookup: CDR1 MGHRA, CDR2 YSYEKL. Germline trimming cut 0 bases from V and 5 bases from J; bases unmatched to any gene: 8. CDR3 length equals 16 residues.

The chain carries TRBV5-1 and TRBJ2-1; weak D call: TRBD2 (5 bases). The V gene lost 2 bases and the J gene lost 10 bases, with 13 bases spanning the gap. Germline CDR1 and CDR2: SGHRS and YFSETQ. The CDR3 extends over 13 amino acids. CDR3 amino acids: CASSFDGEYEQFF. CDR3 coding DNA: TGCGCCAGCAGCTTTGACGGGGAGTACGAGCAGTTCTTC.

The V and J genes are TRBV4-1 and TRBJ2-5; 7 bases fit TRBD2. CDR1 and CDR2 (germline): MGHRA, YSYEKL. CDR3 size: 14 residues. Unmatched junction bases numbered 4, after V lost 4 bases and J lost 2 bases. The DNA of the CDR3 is TGCGCCAGCAGCCCGGGAGCGGGACAAGAGACCCAGTACTTC. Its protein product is CASSPGAGQETQYF.

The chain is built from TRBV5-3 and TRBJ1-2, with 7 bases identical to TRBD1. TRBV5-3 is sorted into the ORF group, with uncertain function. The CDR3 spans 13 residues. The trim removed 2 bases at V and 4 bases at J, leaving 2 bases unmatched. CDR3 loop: CARSFRDSYGYTF. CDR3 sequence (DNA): TGTGCCAGAAGCTTCCGGGACAGCTATGGCTACACCTTC.

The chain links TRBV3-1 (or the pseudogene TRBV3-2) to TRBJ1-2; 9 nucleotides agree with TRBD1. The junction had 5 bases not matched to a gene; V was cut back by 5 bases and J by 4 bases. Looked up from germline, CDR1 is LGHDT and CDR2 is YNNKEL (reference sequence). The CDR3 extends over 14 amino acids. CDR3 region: CASSLQGASYGYTF. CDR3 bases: TGTGCCAGCAGCTTACAGGGGGCCAGCTATGGCTACACCTTC.

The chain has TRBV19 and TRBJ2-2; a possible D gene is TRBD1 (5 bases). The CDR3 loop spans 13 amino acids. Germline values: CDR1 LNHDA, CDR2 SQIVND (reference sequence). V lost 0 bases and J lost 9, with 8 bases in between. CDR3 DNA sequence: TGTGCCAGTAGTATAGATGGACAATGGGAGCTGTTTTTT. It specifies CASSIDGQWELFF.

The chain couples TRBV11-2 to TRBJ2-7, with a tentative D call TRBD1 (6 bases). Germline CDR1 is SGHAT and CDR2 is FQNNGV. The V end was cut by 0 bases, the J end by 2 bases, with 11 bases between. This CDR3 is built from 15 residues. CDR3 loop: CASSLDRGQAYEQYF. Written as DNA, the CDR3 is TGTGCCAGCAGCTTAGACAGGGGACAAGCCTACGAGCAGTACTTC.

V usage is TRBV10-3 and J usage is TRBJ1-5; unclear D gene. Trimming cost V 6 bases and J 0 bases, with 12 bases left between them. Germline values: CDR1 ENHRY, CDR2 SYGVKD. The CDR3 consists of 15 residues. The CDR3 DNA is TGTGCCATCAGCCGAGACAAATATAGCAATCAGCCCCAGCATTTT. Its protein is CAISRDKYSNQPQHF.

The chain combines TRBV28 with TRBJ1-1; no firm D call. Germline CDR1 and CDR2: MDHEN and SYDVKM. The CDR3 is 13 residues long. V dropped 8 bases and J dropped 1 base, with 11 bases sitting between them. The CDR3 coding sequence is TGTGCCAGCGACGGGGTCGGGAACACTGAAGCTTTCTTT. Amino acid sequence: CASDGVGNTEAFF.

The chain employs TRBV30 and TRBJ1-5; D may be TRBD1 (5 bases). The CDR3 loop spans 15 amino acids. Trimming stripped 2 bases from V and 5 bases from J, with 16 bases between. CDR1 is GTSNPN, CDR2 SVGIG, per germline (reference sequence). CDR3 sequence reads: CAWSSPVQGHQPQHF. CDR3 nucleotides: TGTGCCTGGAGTTCTCCGGTGCAGGGCCATCAGCCCCAGCATTTT.

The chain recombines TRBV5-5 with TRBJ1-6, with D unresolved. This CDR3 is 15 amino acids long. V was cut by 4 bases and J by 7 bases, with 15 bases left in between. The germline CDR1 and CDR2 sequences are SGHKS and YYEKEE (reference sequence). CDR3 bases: TGTGCCAGCAGCCCCTACCTCGCTGCAAATTCACCCCTCCACTTT. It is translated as CASSPYLAANSPLHF.

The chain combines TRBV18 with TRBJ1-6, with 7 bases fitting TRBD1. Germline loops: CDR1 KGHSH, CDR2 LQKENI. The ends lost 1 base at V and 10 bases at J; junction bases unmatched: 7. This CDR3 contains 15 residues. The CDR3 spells CASSPLGRGESPLHF. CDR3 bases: TGTGCCAGCTCACCACTTGGCAGGGGGGAATCACCCCTCCACTTT. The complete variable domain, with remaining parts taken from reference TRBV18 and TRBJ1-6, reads NAGVMQNPRHLVRRRGQEARLRCSPMKGHSHVYWYRQLPEEGLKFMVYLQKENIIDESGMPKERFSAEFPKEGPSILRIQQVVRGDSAAYFCASSPLGRGESPLHFGNGTRLTVT.

The DNA of the CDR3 is TGTGCCAGCAGCTTAGAGGTCTGGCAGACCTACGAGCAGTACTTC. Its protein is CASSLEVWQTYEQYF. This chain joins TRBV11-2 and TRBJ2-7, with D hard to call. V dropped 0 bases and J dropped 2 bases, with 11 bases sitting between them. Per the germline V gene, CDR1 is SGHAT and CDR2 is FQNNGV. This CDR3 has 15 amino acids.

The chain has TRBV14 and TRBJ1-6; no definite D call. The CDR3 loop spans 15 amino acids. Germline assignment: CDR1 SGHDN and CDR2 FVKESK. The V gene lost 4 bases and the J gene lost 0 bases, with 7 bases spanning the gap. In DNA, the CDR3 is TGTGCCAGCAGCCTTCTCGGCTCCTATAATTCACCCCTCCACTTT. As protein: CASSLLGSYNSPLHF. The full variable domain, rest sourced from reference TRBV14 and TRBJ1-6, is EAGVTQFPSHSVIEKGQTVTLRCDPISGHDNLYWYRRVMGKEIKFLLHFVKESKQDESGMPNNRFLAERTGGTYSTLKVQPAELEDSGVYFCASSLLGSYNSPLHFGNGTRLTVT.

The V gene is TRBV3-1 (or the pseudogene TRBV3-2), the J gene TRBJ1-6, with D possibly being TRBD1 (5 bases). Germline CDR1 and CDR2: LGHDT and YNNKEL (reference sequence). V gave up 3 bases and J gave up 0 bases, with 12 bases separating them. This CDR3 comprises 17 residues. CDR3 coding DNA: TGTGCCAGCAGCCAGGACCGGACAAGCTCCTATAATTCACCCCTCCACTTT. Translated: CASSQDRTSSYNSPLHF.

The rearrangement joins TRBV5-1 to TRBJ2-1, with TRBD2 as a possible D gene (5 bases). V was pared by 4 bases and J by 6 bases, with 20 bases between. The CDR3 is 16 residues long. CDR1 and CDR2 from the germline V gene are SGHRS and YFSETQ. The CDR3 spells CASSSRVLGGGNEQFF. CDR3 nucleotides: TGCGCCAGCAGCAGCCGGGTTCTGGGCGGAGGCAATGAGCAGTTCTTC.